These 9 T cell receptor beta chains share one sample of origin, sequenced in a study of human T cells and chemical hapten exposure. TCRdb re-called the RACE reads with MiXCR, one entry per CDR3 protein. The sample yields 380,000 or so distinct CDR3 sequences, approximately 5% seen once. Sample time point: pre-sensitization, week 0. Treatment: therapeutic diphenylcyclopropenone sensitization with weekly scalp DPC. Material: whole blood, obtained in connection with sensitization to the hapten diphenylcyclopropenone (DPC). The receptor source for this set is a woman aged 18-29 years with alopecia areata. Some clones in this sample may be carry-over from other donors' samples.

The gene calls are TRBV5-1 and TRBJ2-1, with D perhaps TRBD1 (6 bases). CDR1 is SGHRS, CDR2 YFSETQ, per germline. V gave up 3 bases and J gave up 7 bases, with 14 bases separating them. There are 14 residues in the CDR3. In DNA, the CDR3 is TGCGCCAGCAGCTGGGCCGGGACACGGAATGAGCAGTTCTTC. It yields the protein CASSWAGTRNEQFF. Full variable domain (rest looked up from reference TRBV5-1 and TRBJ2-1): KAGVTQTPRYLIKTRGQQVTLSCSPISGHRSVSWYQQTPGQGLQFLFEYFSETQRNKGNFPGRFSGRQFSNSRSEMNVSTLELGDSALYLCASSWAGTRNEQFFGPGTRLTVL.

V and J are TRBV12-3 or TRBV12-4 and TRBJ2-7; 8 nucleotides align to TRBD1. The V segment lost 3 bases and the J segment 5 bases; nucleotides outside the gene matches: 6. This CDR3 spans 14 amino acids. The CDR3 here is CASSFRQGSHEQYF. CDR3 sequence (DNA): TGTGCCAGCAGTTTTAGACAGGGGTCCCACGAGCAGTACTTC.

The J gene is TRBJ1-2, the V gene TRBV7-9; 9 nucleotides line up with TRBD1. Germline CDR1 reads SEHNR; CDR2 reads FQNEAQ (reference sequence). J lost 4 bases, V lost 5 bases, and 5 bases had no gene match. This CDR3 has 14 amino acids. CDR3 in amino acids: CASSRVTGGYGYTF. The CDR3 nucleotides are TGTGCCAGCAGCCGAGTGACAGGGGGCTATGGCTACACCTTC.

This clonotype has a handful of counts. The rearrangement joins TRBV3-1 to TRBJ1-6; possibly TRBD1 for D (6 bases). V was pared by 3 bases and J by 7 bases, with 16 bases between. Germline CDR1 and CDR2: LGHDT and YNNKEL (reference sequence). The CDR3 covers 16 residues. The CDR3 DNA reads as TGTGCCAGCAGCCATGACAGGACCCCCCGAAATTCACCCCTCCACTTT. It codes for CASSHDRTPRNSPLHF.

The CDR3: CASSQDLGQETQYF. The CDR3 nucleotides are TGCGCCAGCAGCCAAGATCTAGGCCAAGAGACCCAGTACTTC. The chain couples TRBV4-3 to TRBJ2-5; D unclear. V lost 0 bases to trimming and J lost 1 base, with 6 bases between them. Germline CDR1 is LGHNA and CDR2 is YSLEER. CDR3 length: 14 residues.

This chain joins TRBV7-6 and TRBJ2-3, with D possibly being TRBD1 (6 bases). CDR3 length: 15 amino acids. Deletions cut 2 bases from V and 4 bases from J, with 13 bases between. Germline lookup yields CDR1 SGHVS and CDR2 FNYEAQ. For the CDR3, the DNA is TGTGCCAGCAGCTTACAGACAGGTAGCGCAGATACGCAGTATTTT. This encodes CASSLQTGSADTQYF. The full variable domain, in which reference TRBV7-6 and TRBJ2-3 provide the parts outside the CDR3, is GAGVSQSPRYKVTKRGQDVALRCDPISGHVSLYWYRQALGQGPEFLTYFNYEAQQDKSGLPNDRFSAERPEGSISTLTIQRTEQRDSAMYRCASSLQTGSADTQYFGPGTRLTVL.

The table lists this clonotype with many counts. This chain connects TRBV19 to TRBJ2-2; D assignment may be TRBD1 or TRBD2 (5 bases each). Germline V CDR1 and CDR2: LNHDA, SQIVND (reference sequence). Trimming removed 5 bases from V and 4 bases from J, with 17 bases in between. CDR3 size: 16 residues. For the CDR3, the DNA is TGTGCCAGTAGTTACGGGACCGGCCGGTTCACCGGGGAGCTGTTTTTT. Amino acids: CASSYGTGRFTGELFF.

This clonotype was detected ten times or more. The chain uses TRBV5-1 and TRBJ1-5; D is unresolved. Trimming took 0 bases from V and 3 from J, leaving 4 bases between them. Germline V gene sequence: CDR1 SGHRS, CDR2 YFSETQ. CDR3 length equals 13 residues. In DNA, the CDR3 is TGCGCCAGCAGCTTGGGGGCCAATCAGCCCCAGCATTTT. As protein: CASSLGANQPQHF. The full variable domain, rest sourced from reference TRBV5-1 and TRBJ1-5, is KAGVTQTPRYLIKTRGQQVTLSCSPISGHRSVSWYQQTPGQGLQFLFEYFSETQRNKGNFPGRFSGRQFSNSRSEMNVSTLELGDSALYLCASSLGANQPQHFGDGTRLSIL.

V is TRBV10-3 and J is TRBJ1-5, with no clear D. V lost 5 bases, J lost 8 bases, and 13 bases lay in between. Germline V CDR1 and CDR2: ENHRY, SYGVKD. This CDR3 has 13 residues. CDR3 residues: CAISYSTIEPQHF. In DNA form, the CDR3 reads TGTGCCATCAGTTATTCGACAATTGAGCCCCAGCATTTT.